The TCR beta chain described here comes from a study of T-cell memory formation after mild COVID-19 (dated by TCRdb to the early 2020s). For the study in its entirety: TCR sequence clusters from the two donors were found to be largely donor specific. Longitudinal TCRalpha and TCRbeta repertoire sequencing tracked T-cell clones expanding and contracting after mild COVID-19 in a couple of donors. Two young, previously healthy adult volunteers, one female and one male, were included in the cohort.

This clonotype was seen a few times. It lacks a known antigen. Base qualities are not recorded, but no much larger clone differs from it by a single base. TCRdb shows the sequencer as Illumina NovaSeq 6000. TCRalpha and TCRbeta cDNA libraries were built by 5'RACE with constant-segment primers, adding sample barcodes and unique molecular identifiers. Trizol reagent was used to extract RNA from every sample. Amplification of the libraries took two PCR steps, and the second step added a second sample barcode plus Illumina TruSeq adapters. Sequencing of libraries was performed on an Illumina NovaSeq with 2 x 150 bp paired-end reads. The original methods were these. Demultiplexing of reads and collapsing into UMI-guided consensus sequences were performed with migec v1.2.7. With mixcr v2.1.11, UMI consensuses were aligned to TRA and TRB V and J templates and assembled into clonotypes. A clonotype was counted as expanded or contracted only when both edgeR and NoisET called the clonotype significant, with the noise models trained on biological replicates. For edgeR calls, the thresholds were a false discovery rate-adjusted p below 0.01 and a log2 fold-change of 1. As an exploratory analysis of dynamics, max-normalized trajectories of the 1000 most abundant clonotypes were examined by PCA with hierarchical clustering. The CD4 or CD8 phenotype of responding clones was assigned using the separately sequenced CD4+ and CD8+ repertoires. TCRdb ran its own pipeline on the public reads, namely fastp trimming at Q25 and MiXCR clone calling, and kept in-frame beta chains. Entries are consolidated by CDR3 protein sequence, retaining the most common genes and DNA. TCRdb's processing, not the authors', yielded these V and J calls. A total of 130,000 to 150,000 distinct CDR3 sequences appear in this sample, 6% to 7% of them only once. Jointly, the top ten make up about 2.1% of the sample.

Beyond this particular receptor, the publication reports: The second-wave clones that peaked on day 37 were not confirmed to be SARS-CoV-2 specific. Contracting CD4+ clones appeared mostly in the CM and EM memory subsets, whereas CD8+ clones were enriched in EMRA. From day 15 to 85, contracting clones showed balanced CD4/CD8 phenotypes, whereas a second wave of clones that expanded from day 15 to 37 leaned towards CD4+. Some responding clones were detected in pre-infection memory, suggesting pre-existing cross-reactive memory T cells joined the SARS-CoV-2 response. Only two mild cases were covered in the study, and larger cohorts including severe cases with pre-infection samples were considered necessary.

PBMCs were isolated by Ficoll-Paque density gradient centrifugation. The sample consisted of PBMCs or a T cell subset sorted from them (not recorded which). The TCR was taken from an adult woman who had mild COVID-19 (a few samples of this study predate the infection). The sample titles of this study are shuffled in the database, so cell type and time point are left out; the donor was told from shared clones.

The CDR3 region: CASSQEGISSYEQYF. The DNA sequence follows: TGCGCCAGCAGCCAAGAGGGGATTAGCTCCTACGAGCAGTACTTC. The sequence links TRBV4-3 to TRBJ2-7; there is no confident call for the D gene. V gives up 0 bases and J gives up 0 bases, and the segment between their germline ends measures 9 bases. Taken from the germline V gene, the CDR1 and CDR2 loops are LGHNA and YSLEER. Counted from cysteine to phenylalanine, this CDR3 has 15 amino acids. Here the CDR3 DNA is all that survives: 45 bases in frame from base 1.